This TCR beta chain was recorded in a study of CD8 T cells in ankylosing spondylitis. General study findings and limits: For ankylosing spondylitis blood, a TCR beta motif of several highly homologous variants appeared characteristic.

TCRdb used MiXCR to reprocess the 5' RACE reads, holding one entry per CDR3 protein. The sample records about 700,000 distinct CDR3 sequences, over 15% being singletons. On this clonotype: Its target is not known.

This receptor was taken from a male donor with ankylosing spondylitis. The sample consisted of blood, either unsorted or a sorted T cell fraction (not recorded which).

CDR3 sequence: CASSGGPGQGDTEAFF. CDR3 sequence (DNA): TGTGCCAGCAGTGGGGGTCCGGGACAGGGGGACACTGAAGCTTTCTTT. V is TRBV25-1 and J is TRBJ1-1; 11 bases agree with TRBD1. This CDR3 is 16 amino acids long. Germline V gene data show CDR1 as MGHDK and CDR2 as SYGVNS. V lost 4 bases, J lost 3 bases, and 7 bases stayed unmatched.